This T cell receptor (beta chain) was sequenced in a study of T cell changes during pregnancy in multiple sclerosis. Germline loops: CDR1 MNHNS, CDR2 SASEGT. V lost 5 bases to trimming and J lost 6 bases; unmatched junction nucleotides: 7. The CDR3 has 15 amino acids. Libraries were prepared by immunoSEQ multiplex PCR; TCRdb keeps only in-frame clonotypes and omits some of them. The table lists about 83,000 clones, over 80% of them singletons, with 3% to 4.5% in the top ten. The rearrangement joins TRBV6-1 to TRBJ1-6, with 7 nucleotides matching TRBD1. This clonotype was sampled from a female donor in good health, serving as a control in a pregnancy study. Some clones in this sample may be carry-over from other donors' samples. The specimen comprised PBMCs, sampled in the first trimester of pregnancy. CDR3 region: CASSRDTGANSPLHF. For the CDR3, the DNA is TGTGCCAGCAGTAGGGATACAGGGGCTAATTCACCCCTCCACTTT.